Included here is one T cell receptor (beta chain) sequence, with context. These data are taken from a study of blood T cell repertoires in COVID-19. Sequenced by immunoSEQ multiplex PCR; TCRdb stores in-frame clones only, minus some. This table holds approximately 120,000 clones, about four fifths found once. The material sequenced was peripheral blood. The sequence was obtained from an elderly man with acute or convalescent COVID-19.

CDR3 sequence reads: CASSQDQFMNTEAFF. For the CDR3, the DNA is TGCGCCAGCAGCCAAGATCAGTTTATGAACACTGAAGCTTTCTTT. The chain carries TRBV4-1 and TRBJ1-1; unclear D gene. CDR1 and CDR2 (germline): MGHRA, YSYEKL. CDR3 length: 15 residues. Trimming pared 0 bases from V and 0 bases from J, leaving 8 bases between.